The 17 T cell receptor beta chains below were found in one sample sequenced in a study of cytomegalovirus exposure and HLA in healthy donors. Primers included in the PCR were 60 Vbeta and 13 Jbeta primers. Measured with immunoSEQ multiplex PCR; TCRdb has only the in-frame clones, and not every one. The sample consists of about 84,000 clones, about three quarters of them appearing once. Specimen: PBMCs. These receptors originate from a male donor in good health and CMV-seropositive.

The chain uses TRBV4-2 and TRBJ1-5; 8 positions agree with TRBD1. Looked up from germline, CDR1 is LGHNA and CDR2 is YNFKEQ. Losses at the gene ends were 4 bases for V and 4 bases for J; bases not matched to a gene: 6. This CDR3 is 15 amino acids long. The CDR3 DNA reads TGTGCCAGCAGCCCGACAGGGGAAGGTAATCAGCCCCAGCATTTT. Translated: CASSPTGEGNQPQHF.

The chain uses TRBV5-8 and TRBJ2-3, with 8 nucleotides matching TRBD1. Germline assignment: CDR1 SGHTS and CDR2 YDEGEE. CDR3 length: 15 amino acids. Trimming removed 2 bases from V and 4 bases from J; junction bases left unmatched: 6. The DNA of the CDR3 is TGTGCCAGCAGCTTTCCGGACAGGGCCCCAGATACGCAGTATTTT. Translation: CASSFPDRAPDTQYF.

V usage is TRBV9 and J usage is TRBJ2-2; 7 nucleotides match TRBD1. Germline-derived CDR1 and CDR2 are SGDLS and YYNGEE. The ends lost 3 bases at V and 6 bases at J; junction bases unmatched: 11. This CDR3 has 16 residues. The CDR3, as DNA: TGTGCCAGCAGCGCCGGGCACAGGGGCTCTCCCGGGGAGCTGTTTTTT. Its protein is CASSAGHRGSPGELFF.

The V call is TRBV19, the J call TRBJ2-3; 13 bases align to TRBD2. The V and J ends lost 6 bases and 2 bases, in that order; junction bases with no gene match: 20. Germline-derived CDR1 and CDR2 are LNHDA and SQIVND (reference sequence). The length of the CDR3 is 21 residues. In DNA, the CDR3 is TGTGCCAGTAGCACCTCCCTCGGACTAGCGGGGGCCAAGGGATTCACAGATACGCAGTATTTT. Its translation is CASSTSLGLAGAKGFTDTQYF.

Here the CDR3 reads CASSSGPGPGEKLFF. The CDR3 region has the DNA TGTGCCAGCAGCTCAGGTCCCGGCCCGGGGGAAAAACTGTTTTTT. This chain connects TRBV9 to TRBJ1-4, with D uncertain. The length of the CDR3 is 15 residues. Germline V lookup: CDR1 SGDLS, CDR2 YYNGEE. V was cut by 4 bases and J by 8 bases, with 18 bases left in between.

The V gene is TRBV28, the J gene TRBJ2-5, with D uncertain. The J call may be mistaken, given a closer DNA end match to TRBJ2-7. The V gene's germline CDR1 is MDHEN and CDR2 SYDVKM. The CDR3 is made up of 11 amino acids. This CDR3 reads CASSRSYEQYF. The CDR3 DNA sequence: TGTGCCAGCAGTCGATCCTACGAGCAGTACTTC.

This sequence joins TRBV2 and TRBJ2-1; unclear D gene. Germline V CDR1 and CDR2: SNHLY, FYNNEI. Trimming took 2 bases from V and 14 from J, leaving 10 bases between them. CDR3 size: 11 residues. CDR3 sequence (DNA): TGTGCCAGCAGTGAATCCGGAGTAGAGTTCTTC. Translated: CASSESGVEFF. The full variable domain, in which reference TRBV2 and TRBJ2-1 provide the parts outside the CDR3, is EPEVTQTPSHQVTQMGQEVILRCVPISNHLYFYWYRQILGQKVEFLVSFYNNEISEKSEIFDDQFSVERPDGSNFTLKIRSTKLEDSAMYFCASSESGVEFFGPGTRLTVL.

The rearrangement joins TRBV7-2 to TRBJ1-2; the match to TRBD1 covers 8 bases. The ends lost 0 bases at V and 0 bases at J; junction bases unmatched: 0. The germline V gene encodes CDR1 SGHTA and CDR2 FQGNSA. There are 15 residues in the CDR3. The CDR3 sequence: CASSLAGQANYGYTF. CDR3 DNA: TGTGCCAGCAGCTTAGCGGGACAGGCTAACTATGGCTACACCTTC.

V and J are TRBV7-3 and TRBJ2-1, with 12 bases identical to TRBD2. With V trimmed by 5 bases and J by 9 bases, 8 bases remained unmatched. The CDR3 covers 15 residues. The germline V gene encodes CDR1 SGHTA and CDR2 FQGTGA. CDR3 nucleotide sequence: TGTGCCAGCAGCGTGCTAGCGGGAGGGGAGAGTGAGCAGTTCTTC. Residues: CASSVLAGGESEQFF.

The J gene is TRBJ1-2, the V gene TRBV7-9; D gene uncertain. The CDR3 extends over 15 amino acids. From germline, CDR1 is SEHNR and CDR2 FQNEAQ (reference sequence). Trimming pared 5 bases from V and 0 bases from J, leaving 13 bases between. CDR3: CASSPPGSPNYGYTF. The CDR3 coding sequence is TGTGCCAGCAGCCCACCGGGGAGCCCTAACTATGGCTACACCTTC. The full variable domain, in which reference TRBV7-9 and TRBJ1-2 provide the parts outside the CDR3, is DTGVSQNPRHKITKRGQNVTFRCDPISEHNRLYWYRQTLGQGPEFLTYFQNEAQLEKSRLLSDRFSAERPKGSFSTLEIQRTEQGDSAMYLCASSPPGSPNYGYTFGSGTRLTVV.

This chain connects TRBV6-1 to TRBJ2-1; perhaps TRBD2 as D (6 bases). Deletions cut 10 bases from V and 6 bases from J, with 19 bases between. This CDR3 is 14 amino acids long. The germline CDR1 and CDR2 sequences are MNHNS and SASEGT. The CDR3 DNA sequence: TGTGCCACCACGGGAGCTGTGACCATCAATGAGCAGTTCTTC. Translating it yields CATTGAVTINEQFF.

The chain links TRBV4-3 to TRBJ2-1; maybe TRBD2 (6 bases). This CDR3 spans 14 amino acids. With 5 bases removed from V and 12 bases from J, the gap between germline ends came to 20 bases. From germline, CDR1 is LGHNA and CDR2 YSLEER. CDR3 amino acids: CASSSRRTSGVQFF. The DNA for the CDR3 is TGCGCCAGCAGCTCTAGAAGGACGTCGGGAGTGCAGTTCTTC.

The chain uses TRBV7-3 and TRBJ2-3, with 9 bases that match TRBD2. The germline V gene encodes CDR1 SGHTA and CDR2 FQGTGA. The trim removed 5 bases at V and 9 bases at J, leaving 15 bases unmatched. CDR3 length equals 16 residues. CDR3: CASSTGSGSPKQTQYF. CDR3 DNA sequence: TGTGCCAGCAGCACCGGTAGCGGGAGCCCCAAGCAAACGCAGTATTTT.

The chain couples TRBV27 to TRBJ2-7; 7 bases agree with TRBD1. Germline V lookup: CDR1 MNHEY, CDR2 SMNVEV (reference sequence). The CDR3 runs to 16 residues. The ends lost 7 bases at V and 1 base at J; junction bases unmatched: 13. The CDR3 DNA follows: TGTGCCAGCACCTTCCCCGGTGACAGGGAGTCCTACGAGCAGTACTTC. This translates into CASTFPGDRESYEQYF.

The genes are TRBV10-3 and TRBJ2-7, with 14 nucleotides matching TRBD2. From germline, CDR1 is ENHRY and CDR2 SYGVKD. This CDR3 spans 13 amino acids. Germline trimming cut 6 bases from V and 8 bases from J; bases unmatched to any gene: 3. The CDR3 spells CAIRGTSGSQQYF. DNA for the CDR3: TGTGCCATCAGGGGGACTAGCGGGAGCCAGCAGTACTTC.

This clone is labeled medium-sized (0.01 to 0.1%). The chain couples TRBV5-5 to TRBJ2-7; a weak D match, TRBD1 (5 bases). From germline, CDR1 is SGHKS and CDR2 YYEKEE (reference sequence). The length of the CDR3 is 14 residues. Deletions cut 2 bases from V and 5 bases from J, with 14 bases between. The CDR3 is CASSFDSPTDEQYF. In DNA form, the CDR3 reads TGTGCCAGCAGCTTCGACAGCCCTACGGACGAGCAGTACTTC.

This CDR3 reads CASSVEGWANTGELFF. The CDR3, as DNA: TGTGCCAGCAGCGTAGAGGGGTGGGCGAACACCGGGGAGCTGTTTTTT. The rearrangement joins TRBV9 to TRBJ2-2, with TRBD1 as a possible D gene (5 bases). V dropped 0 bases and J dropped 0 bases, with 9 bases sitting between them. Germline values: CDR1 SGDLS, CDR2 YYNGEE. The CDR3 has 16 residues. Looking up the rest from reference TRBV9 and TRBJ2-2 gives the full variable domain: DSGVTQTPKHLITATGQRVTLRCSPRSGDLSVYWYQQSLDQGLQFLIQYYNGEERAKGNILERFSAQQFPDLHSELNLSSLELGDSALYFCASSVEGWANTGELFFGEGSRLTVL.